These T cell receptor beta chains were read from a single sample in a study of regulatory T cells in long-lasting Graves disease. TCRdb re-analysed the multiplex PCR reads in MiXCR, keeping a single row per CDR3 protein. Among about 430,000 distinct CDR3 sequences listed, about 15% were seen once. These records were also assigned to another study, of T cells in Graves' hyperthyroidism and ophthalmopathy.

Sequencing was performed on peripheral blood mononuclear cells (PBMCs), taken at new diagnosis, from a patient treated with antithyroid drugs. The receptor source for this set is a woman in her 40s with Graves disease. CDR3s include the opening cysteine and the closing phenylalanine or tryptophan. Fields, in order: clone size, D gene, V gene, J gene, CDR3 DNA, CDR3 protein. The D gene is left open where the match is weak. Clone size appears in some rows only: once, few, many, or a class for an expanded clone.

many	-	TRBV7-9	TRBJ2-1	TGTGCCAGCAGCTTAGGTCACGCTTCCTCCTACAATGAGCAGTTCTTC	CASSLGHASSYNEQFF
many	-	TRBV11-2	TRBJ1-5	TGTGCCAGCAGCCATGGGGGCAATCAGCCCCAGCATTTT	CASSHGGNQPQHF
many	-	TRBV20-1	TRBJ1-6	TGCAGTGCCCAGAGGGGGGAAGGATATAATTCACCCCTCCACTTT	CSAQRGEGYNSPLHF
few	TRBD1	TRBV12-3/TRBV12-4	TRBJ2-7	TGTGCCAGCAGTCACGGACAGGGTACCTACGAGCAGTACTTC	CASSHGQGTYEQYF
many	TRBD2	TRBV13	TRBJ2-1	TGTGCCAGCAGCTTAGTTCTAGCGGGAGGAGGTGTGGGTGAGCAGTTCTTC	CASSLVLAGGGVGEQFF
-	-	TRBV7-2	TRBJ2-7	TGTGCCAGCAGCTCCCCTAAGGTGGGGGGGGGGGGCTCGGGATACGAGCAGTACTTC	CASSSPKVGGGGSGYEQYF
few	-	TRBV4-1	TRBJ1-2	TGCGCCAGCAGCCAAGTGACCTTGACAGAACCAACCTTC	CASSQVTLTEPTF
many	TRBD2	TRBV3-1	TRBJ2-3	TGTGCCAGCAGCCAGACCCTAGCGGGAGTGGGAACAGATACGCAGTATTTT	CASSQTLAGVGTDTQYF
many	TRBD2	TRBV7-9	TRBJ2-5	TGTGCCAGCAGCCCCCGGGCTAGCGGGACCTCGTACCAAGAGACCCAGTACTTC	CASSPRASGTSYQETQYF
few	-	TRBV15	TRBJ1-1	TGTGCCACCAGCAGAGATTGGGGGACTGAAGCTTTCTTT	CATSRDWGTEAFF
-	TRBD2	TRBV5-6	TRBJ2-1	TGTGCCAGCAGTATACTAGCGGCCGAGTCCTACAATGAGCAGTTCTTC	CASSILAAESYNEQFF